This T cell receptor beta chain was observed in a study of T-cell reconstitution after alpha-beta-depleted transplantation in children. The TCRbeta library was prepared with unique molecular identifiers. TCRdb passed the PCR reads through MiXCR, listing each CDR3 protein once. Of just over 350,000 distinct CDR3 sequences listed, approximately 12% were seen once; the top ten hold approximately 4.2%. The length of the CDR3 is 14 residues. V lost 3 bases to trimming and J lost 4 bases; unmatched junction nucleotides: 3. This clonotype occurred a few times. The sequenced sample was PBMCs, obtained from the stem cell graft. The sequence was collected from a human donor who donated a stem cell graft to a child with Fanconi anemia. V usage is TRBV12-3 or TRBV12-4 and J usage is TRBJ1-1, with 9 bases lining up with TRBD1. CDR3 sequence reads: CASSLTDRGTEAFF. The CDR3 bases are TGTGCCAGCAGTTTGACGGACAGGGGCACTGAAGCTTTCTTT.